The clone carrying this T cell receptor beta chain was observed a few times. These data originate in a study of T-cell reconstitution after alpha-beta-depleted transplantation in children. This CDR3 has 14 amino acids. The V end was cut by 3 bases, the J end by 4 bases, with 9 bases between. Per the germline V gene, CDR1 is SEHNR and CDR2 is FQNEAQ (reference sequence). Unique molecular identifiers were used in preparing the TCRbeta library. TCRdb used MiXCR to reprocess the PCR reads, holding one entry per CDR3 protein. The sample records 700,000 to 950,000 distinct CDR3 sequences, about 15% being singletons.

This rearrangement joins TRBV7-9 to TRBJ2-2; the D gene is possibly TRBD1 (6 bases). Sequenced material: PBMCs, mostly from graft donor cells, taken 360 days after TCRalphabeta/CD19-depleted stem cell transplant. The TCR was taken from a male patient aged 10 to 17 who had a stem cell transplant for acute lymphoblastic leukemia, so the T cells may come from the graft donor. The CDR3 nucleotides read TGTGCCAGCAGCTTCGACAGGACCACCGGGGAGCTGTTTTTT. Its protein product is CASSFDRTTGELFF. Full variable domain (remainder filled in from reference TRBV7-9 and TRBJ2-2): DTGVSQNPRHKITKRGQNVTFRCDPISEHNRLYWYRQTLGQGPEFLTYFQNEAQLEKSRLLSDRFSAERPKGSFSTLEIQRTEQGDSAMYLCASSFDRTTGELFFGEGSRLTVL.